This T cell receptor beta chain was documented in a study of PD-1 blockade in mismatch repair-deficient tumors. Study details: All were previously treated, progressing patients with approximately 11 mismatch repair-deficient cancer types.

Repertoires were generated with immunoSEQ multiplex PCR, while TCRdb's copy carries only in-frame clones and drops some. The table shows some 50,000 clones, with more than 65% occurring only once. All patients were mismatch repair deficient, assessed by either PCR or immunohistochemistry. The TCR-sequenced patients were a few responders to pembrolizumab. Broader study findings: Rapid post-treatment expansion, then contraction, generally preceding radiologic response, marked tumor-resident clones.

The length of the CDR3 is 18 residues. V dropped 2 bases and J dropped 0 bases, with 14 bases sitting between them. Germline CDR1 SGHTA, CDR2 FQGTGA. Concerning this clone itself: Its matching antigen is unknown.

The sequence came from an adult with mismatch repair-deficient cancer. The sequenced sample was PBMCs, obtained before pembrolizumab treatment. The V and J genes are TRBV7-3 and TRBJ2-6; D not certain. The CDR3 nucleotides read TGTGCCAGCAGCTTATCCCCGGTTACCTACTCTGGGGCCAACGTCCTGACTTTC. It specifies CASSLSPVTYSGANVLTF.